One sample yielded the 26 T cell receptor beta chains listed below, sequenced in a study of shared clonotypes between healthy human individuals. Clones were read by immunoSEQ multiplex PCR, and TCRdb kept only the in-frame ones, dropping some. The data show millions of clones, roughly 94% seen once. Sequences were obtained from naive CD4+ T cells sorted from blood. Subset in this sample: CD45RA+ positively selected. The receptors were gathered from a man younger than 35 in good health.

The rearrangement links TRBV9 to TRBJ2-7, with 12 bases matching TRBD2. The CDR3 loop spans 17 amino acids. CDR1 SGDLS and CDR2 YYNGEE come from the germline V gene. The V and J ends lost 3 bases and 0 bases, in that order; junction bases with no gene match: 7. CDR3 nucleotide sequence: TGTGCCAGCAGCGAAGGGACTAGCGGGCTTATCTCCTACGAGCAGTACTTC. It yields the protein CASSEGTSGLISYEQYF.

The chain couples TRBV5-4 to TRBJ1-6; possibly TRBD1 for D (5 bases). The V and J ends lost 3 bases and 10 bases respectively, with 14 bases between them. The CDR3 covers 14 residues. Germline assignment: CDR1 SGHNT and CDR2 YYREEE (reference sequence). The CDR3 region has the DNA TGTGCCAGCAGCTCCCTCGGGGGGGACTCACCCCTCCACTTT. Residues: CASSSLGGDSPLHF.

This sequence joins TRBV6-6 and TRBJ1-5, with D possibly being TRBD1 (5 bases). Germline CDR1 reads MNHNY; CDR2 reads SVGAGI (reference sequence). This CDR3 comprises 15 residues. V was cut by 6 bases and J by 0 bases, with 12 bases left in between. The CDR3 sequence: CASRPRDPSNQPQHF. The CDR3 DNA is TGTGCCAGCAGGCCCAGGGATCCTAGCAATCAGCCCCAGCATTTT.

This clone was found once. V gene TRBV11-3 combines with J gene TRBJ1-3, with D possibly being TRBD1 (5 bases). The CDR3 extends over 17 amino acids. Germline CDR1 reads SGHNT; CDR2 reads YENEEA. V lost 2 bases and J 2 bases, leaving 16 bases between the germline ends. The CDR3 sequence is CASSLHRPGTPGNTIYF. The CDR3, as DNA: TGTGCCAGCAGCTTACACAGGCCAGGTACTCCTGGAAACACCATATATTTT.

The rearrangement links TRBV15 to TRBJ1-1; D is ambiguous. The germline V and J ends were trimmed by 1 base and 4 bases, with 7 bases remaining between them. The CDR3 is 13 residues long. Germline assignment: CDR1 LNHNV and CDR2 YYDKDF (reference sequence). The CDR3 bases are TGTGCCACCAGCAGAGGACCGGGCACTGAAGCTTTCTTT. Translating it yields CATSRGPGTEAFF.

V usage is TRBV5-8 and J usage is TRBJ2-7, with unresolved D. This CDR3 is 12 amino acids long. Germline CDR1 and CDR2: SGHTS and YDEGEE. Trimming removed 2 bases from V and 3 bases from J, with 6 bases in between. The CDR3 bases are TGTGCCAGCAGCTTAACGGACTACGAGCAGTACTTC. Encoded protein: CASSLTDYEQYF.

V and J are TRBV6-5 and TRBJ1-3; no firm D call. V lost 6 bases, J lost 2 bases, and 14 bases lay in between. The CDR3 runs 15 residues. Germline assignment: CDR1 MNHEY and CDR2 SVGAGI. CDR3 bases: TGTGCCAGCAGCCTGGAAACACCCACTGGAAACACCATATATTTT. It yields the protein CASSLETPTGNTIYF.

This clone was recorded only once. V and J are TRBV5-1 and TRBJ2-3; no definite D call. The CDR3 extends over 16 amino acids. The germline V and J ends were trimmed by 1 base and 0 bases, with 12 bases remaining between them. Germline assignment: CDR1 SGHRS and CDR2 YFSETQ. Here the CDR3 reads CASSLLRQSSTDTQYF. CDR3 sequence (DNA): TGCGCCAGCAGCTTGCTCCGGCAATCTAGCACAGATACGCAGTATTTT.

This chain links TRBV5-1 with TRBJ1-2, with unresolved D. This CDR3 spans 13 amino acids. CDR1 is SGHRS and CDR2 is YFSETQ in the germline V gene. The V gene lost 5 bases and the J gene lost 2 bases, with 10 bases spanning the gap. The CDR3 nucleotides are TGCGCCAGCAGTCCAGACAAGAACTATGGCTACACCTTC. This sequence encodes CASSPDKNYGYTF.

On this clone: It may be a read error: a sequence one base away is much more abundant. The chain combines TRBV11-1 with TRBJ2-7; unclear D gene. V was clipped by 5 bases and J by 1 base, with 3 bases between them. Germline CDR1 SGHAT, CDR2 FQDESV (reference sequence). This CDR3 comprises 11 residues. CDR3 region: CASSRSYEQYF. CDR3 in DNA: TGTGCCAGCAGCCGATCCTACGAGCAGTACTTC.

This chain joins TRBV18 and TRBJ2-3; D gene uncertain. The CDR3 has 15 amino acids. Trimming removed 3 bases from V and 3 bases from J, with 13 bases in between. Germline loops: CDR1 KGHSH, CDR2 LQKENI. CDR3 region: CASSPNGYGTDTQYF. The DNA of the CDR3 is TGTGCCAGCTCACCCAACGGGTATGGGACAGATACGCAGTATTTT.

CDR3: CAWSPPTGMGNIQYF. The CDR3 DNA sequence: TGTGCCTGGAGTCCTCCGACAGGGATGGGAAACATTCAGTACTTC. The genes are TRBV30 and TRBJ2-4; TRBD1 matches 7 bases. V gave up 2 bases and J gave up 6 bases; unmatched junction bases: 10. The CDR3 has 15 residues. Germline loops: CDR1 GTSNPN, CDR2 SVGIG (reference sequence).

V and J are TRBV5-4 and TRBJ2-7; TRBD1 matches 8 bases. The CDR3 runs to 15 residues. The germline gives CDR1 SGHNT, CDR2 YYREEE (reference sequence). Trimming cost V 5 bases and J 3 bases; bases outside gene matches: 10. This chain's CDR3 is CASSFGRGQVYEQYF. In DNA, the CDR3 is TGTGCCAGCAGTTTTGGCAGGGGGCAGGTCTACGAGCAGTACTTC.

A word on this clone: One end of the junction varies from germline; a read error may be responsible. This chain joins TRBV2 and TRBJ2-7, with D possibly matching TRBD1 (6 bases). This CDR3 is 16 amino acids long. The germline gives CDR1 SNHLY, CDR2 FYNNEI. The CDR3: CTSSDRGGPGGYEQYF. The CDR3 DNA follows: TGTACCAGCAGTGATCGAGGGGGACCAGGCGGCTACGAGCAGTACTTC.

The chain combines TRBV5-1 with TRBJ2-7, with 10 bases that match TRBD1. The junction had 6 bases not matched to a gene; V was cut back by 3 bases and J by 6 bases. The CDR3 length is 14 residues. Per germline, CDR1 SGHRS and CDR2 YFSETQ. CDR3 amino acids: CASSSGQGVGEQYF. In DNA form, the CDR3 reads TGCGCCAGCAGCTCCGGACAGGGGGTCGGCGAGCAGTACTTC.

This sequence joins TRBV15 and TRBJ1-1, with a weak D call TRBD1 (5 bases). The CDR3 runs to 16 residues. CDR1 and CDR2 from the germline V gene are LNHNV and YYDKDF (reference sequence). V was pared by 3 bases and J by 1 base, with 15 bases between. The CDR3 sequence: CATSRGTGTGNTEAFF. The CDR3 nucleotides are TGTGCCACCAGCAGGGGGACCGGGACTGGGAACACTGAAGCTTTCTTT.

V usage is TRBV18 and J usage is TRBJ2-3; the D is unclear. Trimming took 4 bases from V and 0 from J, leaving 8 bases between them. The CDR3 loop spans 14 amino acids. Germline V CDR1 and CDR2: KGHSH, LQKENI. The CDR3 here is CASSQVPSTDTQYF. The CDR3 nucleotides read TGTGCCAGCTCACAGGTCCCTAGCACAGATACGCAGTATTTT.

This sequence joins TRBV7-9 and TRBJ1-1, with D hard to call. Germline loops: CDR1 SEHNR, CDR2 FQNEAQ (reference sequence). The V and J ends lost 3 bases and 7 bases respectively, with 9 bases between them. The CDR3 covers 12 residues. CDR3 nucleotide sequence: TGTGCCAGCAGCTTTTCTGCGGGTGAAGCTTTCTTT. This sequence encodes CASSFSAGEAFF.

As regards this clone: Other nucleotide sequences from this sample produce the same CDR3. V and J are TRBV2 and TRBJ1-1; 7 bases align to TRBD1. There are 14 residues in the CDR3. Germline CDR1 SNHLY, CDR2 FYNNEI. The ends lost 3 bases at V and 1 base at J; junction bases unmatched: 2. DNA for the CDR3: TGTGCCAGCAGTGATGGGACAGCGAACACTGAAGCTTTCTTT. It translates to CASSDGTANTEAFF.

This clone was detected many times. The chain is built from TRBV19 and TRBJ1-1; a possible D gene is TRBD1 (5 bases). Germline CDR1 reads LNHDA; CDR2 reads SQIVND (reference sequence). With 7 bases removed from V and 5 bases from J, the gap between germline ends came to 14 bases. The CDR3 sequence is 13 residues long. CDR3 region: CASTAAGRTEAFF. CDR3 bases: TGTGCCAGTACTGCAGCGGGGCGGACTGAAGCTTTCTTT.

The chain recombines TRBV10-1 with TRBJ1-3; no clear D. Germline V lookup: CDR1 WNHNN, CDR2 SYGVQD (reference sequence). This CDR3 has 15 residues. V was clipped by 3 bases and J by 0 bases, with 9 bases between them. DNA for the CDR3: TGCGCCAGCAGTGAAGGTACGGGCTCTGGAAACACCATATATTTT. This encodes CASSEGTGSGNTIYF.

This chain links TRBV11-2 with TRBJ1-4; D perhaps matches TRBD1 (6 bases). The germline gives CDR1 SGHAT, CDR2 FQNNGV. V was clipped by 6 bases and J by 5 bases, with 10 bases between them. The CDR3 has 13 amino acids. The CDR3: CASREGGNEKLFF. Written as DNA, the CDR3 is TGTGCCAGCAGGGAAGGGGGGAATGAAAAACTGTTTTTT.

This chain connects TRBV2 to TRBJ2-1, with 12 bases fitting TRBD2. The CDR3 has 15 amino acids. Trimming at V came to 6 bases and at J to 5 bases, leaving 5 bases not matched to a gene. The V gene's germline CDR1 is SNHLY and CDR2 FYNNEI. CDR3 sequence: CASRAGLAGNNEQFF. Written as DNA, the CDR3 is TGTGCCAGCAGGGCCGGACTAGCGGGAAACAATGAGCAGTTCTTC.

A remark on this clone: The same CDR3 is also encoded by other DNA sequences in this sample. The chain's CDR3 is CASSVGNTIYF. CDR3 sequence (DNA): TGTGCCAGCAGTGTGGGAAACACCATATATTTT. This chain uses TRBV2 with TRBJ1-3; D call uncertain. Trimming cost V 4 bases and J 4 bases, with 2 bases left between them. The germline gives CDR1 SNHLY, CDR2 FYNNEI. The CDR3 sequence is 11 residues long.

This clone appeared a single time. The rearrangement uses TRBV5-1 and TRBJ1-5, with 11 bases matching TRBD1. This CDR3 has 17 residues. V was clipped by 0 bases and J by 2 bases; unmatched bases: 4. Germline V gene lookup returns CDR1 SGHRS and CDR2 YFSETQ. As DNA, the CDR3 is TGCGCCAGCAGCTTGGGGACAGGGGGCCGCGGCAATCAGCCCCAGCATTTT. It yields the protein CASSLGTGGRGNQPQHF. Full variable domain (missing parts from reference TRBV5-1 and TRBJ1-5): KAGVTQTPRYLIKTRGQQVTLSCSPISGHRSVSWYQQTPGQGLQFLFEYFSETQRNKGNFPGRFSGRQFSNSRSEMNVSTLELGDSALYLCASSLGTGGRGNQPQHFGDGTRLSIL.

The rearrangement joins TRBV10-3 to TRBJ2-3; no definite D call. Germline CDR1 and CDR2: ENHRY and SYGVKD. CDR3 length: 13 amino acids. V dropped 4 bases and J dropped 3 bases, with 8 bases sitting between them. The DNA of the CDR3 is TGTGCCATCAGTGTAGGAGCGACAGATACGCAGTATTTT. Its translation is CAISVGATDTQYF.